Below, one TCR beta chain is given with its context. The source of the sample is a study of blood T cell repertoires in COVID-19. The overall study: COVID-19 samples, acute and convalescent, were from the United States, Italy and Spain. T cells, B-cell-depleted T cells, or PBMCs provided the cDNA or gDNA that served as material.

Sequencing was performed with immunoSEQ multiplex PCR; in TCRdb, only in-frame clones are kept and a portion is missing. This sample has fewer than 200,000 clones, with just under 90% found just once. The V gene end was trimmed by 1 base and the J gene end by 7 bases; junction bases not matched to a gene: 8. There are 16 residues in the CDR3. The germline gives CDR1 SGHRS, CDR2 YFSETQ. The source material was peripheral blood. The receptor was derived from a woman in her 70s with COVID-19, enrolled during active disease. The rearrangement joins TRBV5-1 to TRBJ1-4; 9 positions agree with TRBD1. In DNA, the CDR3 is TGCGCCAGCAGCTTGCCACCGGGACAGGGCCCTGAAAAACTGTTTTTT. It is translated as CASSLPPGQGPEKLFF.